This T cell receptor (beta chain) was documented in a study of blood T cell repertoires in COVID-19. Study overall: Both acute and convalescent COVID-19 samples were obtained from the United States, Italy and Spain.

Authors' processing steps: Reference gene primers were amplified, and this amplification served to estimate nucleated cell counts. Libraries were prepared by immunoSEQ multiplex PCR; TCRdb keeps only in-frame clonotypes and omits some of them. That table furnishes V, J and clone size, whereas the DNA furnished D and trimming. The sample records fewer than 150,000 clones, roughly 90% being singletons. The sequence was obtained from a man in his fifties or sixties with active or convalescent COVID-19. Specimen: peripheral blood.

CDR3 nucleotides: TGCAGTGCTAGTTACTGGAATGAGCAGTTCTTC. Protein product: CSASYWNEQFF. The chain joins TRBV20-1 to TRBJ2-1; no clear D gene. Germline V gene lookup returns CDR1 DFQATT and CDR2 SNEGSKA (reference sequence). Between the trimmed V and J ends, which lost 3 bases and 7 bases, there was a span of 7 bases. This CDR3 has 11 residues.